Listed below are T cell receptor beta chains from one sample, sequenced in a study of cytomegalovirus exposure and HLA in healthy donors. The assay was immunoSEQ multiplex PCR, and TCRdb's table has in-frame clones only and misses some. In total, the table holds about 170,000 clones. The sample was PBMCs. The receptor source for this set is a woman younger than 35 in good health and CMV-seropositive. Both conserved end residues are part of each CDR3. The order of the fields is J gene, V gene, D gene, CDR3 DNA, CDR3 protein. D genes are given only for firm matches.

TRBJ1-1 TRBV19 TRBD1 TGTGCCAGCCAGGGGGATCGAATAATTGAGCCGAAAGCTTTCTTT CASQGDRIIEPKAFF
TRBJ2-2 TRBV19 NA TGTGCCAGTAGTATAGATCGTTTAGCTGTGGCCGGGGAGCTGTTTTTT CASSIDRLAVAGELFF
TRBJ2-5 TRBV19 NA TGTGCCAGTAGTATAGATTCACAGATTGGAGAGACCCAGTACTTC CASSIDSQIGETQYF
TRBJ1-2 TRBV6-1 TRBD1 TGTGCCAGCAGTGAGGCCCCCGGACAGGGCGAAGGTGGCTACACCTTC CASSEAPGQGEGGYTF
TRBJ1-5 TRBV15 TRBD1 TGTGCCACCAGCAGAGAAGAGGGGACAGTTAATCAGCCCCAGCATTTT CATSREEGTVNQPQHF
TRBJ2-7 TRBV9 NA TGTGCCAGCAGCGTAGGGAGGACGGGAGCTCGCTACGAGCAGTACTTC CASSVGRTGARYEQYF
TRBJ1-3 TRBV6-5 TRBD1 TGTGCCAGCAGCCTCGACAGGGATATTGGAAACACCATATATTTT CASSLDRDIGNTIYF
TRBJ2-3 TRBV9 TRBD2 TGTGCCAGCAGCGTATTGGCAGGACTAGCGGGAGCGACAGATACGCAGTATTTT CASSVLAGLAGATDTQYF
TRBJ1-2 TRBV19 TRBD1 TGTGCCAGTACCAGAACAGGACAGGCATATGGCTACACCTTC CASTRTGQAYGYTF
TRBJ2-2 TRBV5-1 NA TGCGCCATCACTAAACTAGACTACTTTAACGGGGAGCTGTTTTTT CAITKLDYFNGELFF
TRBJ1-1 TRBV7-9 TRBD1 TGTGCCAGCAGCTTAGTTGAACAGGGGCGCACTGAAGCTTTCTTT CASSLVEQGRTEAFF
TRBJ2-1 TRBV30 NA TGTGCCTGGAGTGTAGGGTGGTCGGGAAACCCGAATGAGCAGTTCTTC CAWSVGWSGNPNEQFF
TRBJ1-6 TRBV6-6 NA TGTGCCAGCAGTACCCAGAACAGAAATTCACCCCTCCACTTT CASSTQNRNSPLHF
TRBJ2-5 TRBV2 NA TGTGCCAGCAGTCCGTTGACAGTTCAAGAGACCCAGTACTTC CASSPLTVQETQYF
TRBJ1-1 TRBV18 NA TGTGCCAGCTCACCACCGGTACAGGGCGCTGAAGCTTTCTTT CASSPPVQGAEAFF
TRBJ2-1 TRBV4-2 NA TGTGCCAGCAGCCAAGCGGGGGGCCGCTACAATGAGCAGTTCTTC CASSQAGGRYNEQFF
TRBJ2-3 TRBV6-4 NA TGTGCCAGCAGTGAGGGGCTCCACACAGATACGCAGTATTTT CASSEGLHTDTQYF
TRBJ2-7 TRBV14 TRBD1 TGTGCCAGCAGCTCTAGACAGGGTGGTGGCTACGAGCAGTACTTC CASSSRQGGGYEQYF
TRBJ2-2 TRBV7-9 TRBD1 TGTGCCAGCAGCCCCCGACAGGGGGCAGACACCGGGGAGCTGTTTTTT CASSPRQGADTGELFF
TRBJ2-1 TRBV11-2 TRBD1 TGTGCCAGCAGCATCGGGACAGGGGGCCTCAATGAGCAGTTCTTC CASSIGTGGLNEQFF
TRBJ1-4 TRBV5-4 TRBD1 TGTGCCAGCAGCGCCCGGCCGACAGGGGGGAATGAAAAACTGTTTTTT CASSARPTGGNEKLFF
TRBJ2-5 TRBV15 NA TGTGCCACCAGCCGGCGGGAAGAGACCCAGTACTTC CATSRREETQYF
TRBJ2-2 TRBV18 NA TGTGCCAGCTCACCCAGGGATAAAGGCCCTCCTTCCGGGGAGCTGTTTTTT CASSPRDKGPPSGELFF
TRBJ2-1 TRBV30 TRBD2 TGTGCCTGGAGTGTAACTACTAGCGGGGTAGGCGAGCAGTTCTTC CAWSVTTSGVGEQFF
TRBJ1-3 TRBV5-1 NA TGCGCCAGTAGCTTGGCAGGCGTGGCGGGGCGGACCTCTGGAAACACCATATATTTT CASSLAGVAGRTSGNTIYF
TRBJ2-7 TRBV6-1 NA TGTGCCAGCAGCCAGGCTTACGAGCAGTACTTC CASSQAYEQYF
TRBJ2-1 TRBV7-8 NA TGTGCCAGCAGCTTACAGGGTTCGTACCTCTATGAGCAGTTCTTC CASSLQGSYLYEQFF
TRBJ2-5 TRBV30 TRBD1 TGTGCCTGGAGCTACAGGGGTCGGGTCGGGACCCAGTACTTC CAWSYRGRVGTQYF
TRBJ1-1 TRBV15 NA TGTGCCACCAGCAGAGACAGATTGTCTAACACTGAAGCTTTCTTT CATSRDRLSNTEAFF
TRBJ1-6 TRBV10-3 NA TGTGCCATCAGTGAGTCGTACAGGGAAAATTCACCCCTCCACTTT CAISESYRENSPLHF
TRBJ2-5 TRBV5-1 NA TGCGCCAGCAGCTTGGACCGAGGAGAGCAGTACTTC CASSLDRGEQYF
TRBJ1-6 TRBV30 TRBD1 TGTGCCTGGAGTGTACAGGGGGATTCACCCCTCCACTTT CAWSVQGDSPLHF
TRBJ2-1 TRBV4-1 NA TGCGCCAGCAGCCCGACAGGGACTAGGGATGAGCAGTTCTTC CASSPTGTRDEQFF
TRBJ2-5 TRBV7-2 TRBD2 TGTGCCAGCAGCTCCGGCCGAGCGGGGGGACGACAAGAGACCCAGTACTTC CASSSGRAGGRQETQYF
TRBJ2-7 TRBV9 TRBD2 TGTGCCAGCAGCGTAGGGGGAGGGCCCTACGAGCAGTACTTC CASSVGGGPYEQYF
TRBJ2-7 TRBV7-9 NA TGTGCCAGCAGTTCACTCGTTCGGCGGGGCGAGCAGTACTTC CASSSLVRRGEQYF
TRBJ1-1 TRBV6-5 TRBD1 TGTGCCAGCAGTTATCAGGGGGCAGGGAACACTGAAGCTTTCTTT CASSYQGAGNTEAFF
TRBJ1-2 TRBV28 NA TGTGCCAGCAGTCAAACCCAGGTTTATGGCTACACCTTC CASSQTQVYGYTF
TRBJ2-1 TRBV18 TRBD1 TGTGCCAGCTCCGTGACAGGGCCAAGCTCCTACAATGAGCAGTTCTTC CASSVTGPSSYNEQFF
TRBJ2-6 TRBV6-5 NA TGTGCCAGCAGTTACTCTGGTCTAGGGGCCAACGTCCTGACTTTC CASSYSGLGANVLTF
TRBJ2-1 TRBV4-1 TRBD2 TGCGCCAGCAGCCAAGACCCCGGGACTAGCGGGAGTGGTGAGCAGTTCTTC CASSQDPGTSGSGEQFF
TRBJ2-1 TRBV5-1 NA TGCGCCAGCAGCTTGGTCCAGACTAGTGAGCAGTTCTTC CASSLVQTSEQFF
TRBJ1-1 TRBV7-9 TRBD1 TGTGCCAGCAGCTTAGAGGGGGCGACTGAAGCTTTCTTT CASSLEGATEAFF
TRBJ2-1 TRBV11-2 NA TGTGCCAGCAGCTTAGATCCCCGGGAGCAGTTCTTC CASSLDPREQFF
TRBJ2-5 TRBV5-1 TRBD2 TGCGCCAGCAGTCCGATGGGGCGGGGGGCCCAAGAGACCCAGTACTTC CASSPMGRGAQETQYF
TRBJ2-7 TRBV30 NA TGTGCCTGGAGTGTAGAATACAGGGACCACGAGCAGTACTTC CAWSVEYRDHEQYF
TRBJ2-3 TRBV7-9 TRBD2 TGTGCCAGCAGCTTACAAATGACTAGCGGGGACACAGATACGCAGTATTTT CASSLQMTSGDTDTQYF
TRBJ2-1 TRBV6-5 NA TGTGCCAGCAGTCAGGACTGGAATGAGCAGTTCTTC CASSQDWNEQFF
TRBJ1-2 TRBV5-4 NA TGTGCCAGCAGCTTGAGAGCGGGGAGCGGCTACACCTTC CASSLRAGSGYTF
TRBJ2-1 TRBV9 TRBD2 TGTGCCAGCAGCGCCAGGGGGGGGGCTAGCGGGGGTCCTTTCTACAATGAGCAGTTCTTC CASSARGGASGGPFYNEQFF
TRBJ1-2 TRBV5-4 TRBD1 TGTGCCAGCAGCTCGCAGACGGGACAGCCAGCGTATGGCTACACCTTC CASSSQTGQPAYGYTF
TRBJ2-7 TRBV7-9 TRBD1 TGTGCCAGCAGCCCCGGGACAGGAGTGAACGAGCAGTACTTC CASSPGTGVNEQYF
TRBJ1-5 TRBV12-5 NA TGTGCTAGTGGTTCAACTACGGACACCCCAAATCAGCCCCAGCATTTT CASGSTTDTPNQPQHF
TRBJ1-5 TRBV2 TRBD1 TGTGCCAGCAGCCTCGGGACAGTATTTCAGCCCCAGCATTTT CASSLGTVFQPQHF
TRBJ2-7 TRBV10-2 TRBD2 TGCGCCAGCAGTAAAATCCCGGGACTAGCGACATCCTACGAGCAGTACTTC CASSKIPGLATSYEQYF
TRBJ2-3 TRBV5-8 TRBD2 TGTGCCAGCAGCTTGGGGAGCGGGGGGATTGATACGCAGTATTTT CASSLGSGGIDTQYF
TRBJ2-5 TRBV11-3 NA TGTGCCAGCAGCCACGACTCCTCGCGACAAGAGACCCAGTACTTC CASSHDSSRQETQYF
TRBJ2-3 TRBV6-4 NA TGTGCCAGCAGTCCCATTCAGGCCTCCGGTGGTACGCAGTATTTT CASSPIQASGGTQYF
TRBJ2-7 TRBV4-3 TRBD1 TGCGCCAGCAGCCAAGGACAGGGGATTTCCTACGAGCAGTACTTC CASSQGQGISYEQYF